Each of the 8 T cell receptor beta chains below was sequenced from the same sample in a study of cytomegalovirus exposure and HLA in healthy donors. Clones were sequenced by immunoSEQ multiplex PCR, and TCRdb holds only the in-frame ones, with some missing. The profile covers about 120,000 clones, with around 89% appearing a single time and 1.5% to 2% taken by the ten largest. The sample consisted of PBMCs. All receptors come from a man aged 18-30 years in good health and CMV-seronegative.

This clone was observed a handful of times. The J gene is TRBJ1-2, the V gene TRBV5-1; D might be TRBD1 (6 bases). Trimming pared 0 bases from V and 6 bases from J, leaving 9 bases between. The CDR3 runs 13 residues. In germline, CDR1 is SGHRS, CDR2 YFSETQ. CDR3: CASSLGSGDGYTF. The CDR3 DNA follows: TGCGCCAGCAGCTTGGGGTCAGGGGATGGCTACACCTTC.

This sequence joins TRBV5-4 and TRBJ2-1; 9 bases agree with TRBD2. The V gene end was trimmed by 9 bases and the J gene end by 0 bases; junction bases not matched to a gene: 4. Germline V gives CDR1 SGHNT, CDR2 YYREEE (reference sequence). The CDR3 sequence is 14 residues long. The CDR3 region is CATYSGSSYNEQFF. CDR3 nucleotide sequence: TGTGCCACCTATAGCGGGAGCTCCTACAATGAGCAGTTCTTC.

The V gene is TRBV6-5, the J gene TRBJ1-1, with D possibly TRBD1 on 6 matching bases. Germline values: CDR1 MNHEY, CDR2 SVGAGI. Trimming took 11 bases from V and 6 from J, leaving 22 bases between them. CDR3 length: 14 residues. CDR3 bases: TGTGCCGCCCTCCCGTCGACAGGTCCCCCTGAAGCTTTCTTT. This encodes CAALPSTGPPEAFF.

This clone ranks as medium-sized. This chain joins TRBV7-9 and TRBJ1-2; TRBD1 matches 7 bases. Germline-derived CDR1 and CDR2 are SEHNR and FQNEAQ (reference sequence). The CDR3 totals 13 residues. V lost 3 bases, J lost 4 bases, and 2 bases stayed unmatched. The CDR3 protein is CASSLGQRYGYTF. The CDR3 DNA reads TGTGCCAGCAGCTTGGGACAGCGCTATGGCTACACCTTC.

V gene TRBV19 combines with J gene TRBJ2-2; TRBD1 matches at 9 bases. The CDR3 sequence is 15 residues long. After removal of 6 bases from V and 5 bases from J, the junction contained 7 bases not matched to a gene. Germline V gene sequence: CDR1 LNHDA, CDR2 SQIVND (reference sequence). As DNA, the CDR3 is TGTGCCAGTAGATATAACAGGGGGCAAACCGGGGAGCTGTTTTTT. Residues: CASRYNRGQTGELFF.

The chain uses TRBV11-2 and TRBJ2-6, with D possibly being TRBD2 (5 bases). The CDR3 extends over 15 amino acids. V was cut by 5 bases and J by 2 bases, with 10 bases left in between. Germline V gene sequence: CDR1 SGHAT, CDR2 FQNNGV. For the CDR3, the DNA is TGTGCCAGCAGCCGGGGTTCGACTGGGGCCAACGTCCTGACTTTC. Protein sequence: CASSRGSTGANVLTF. Full variable domain (remainder filled in from reference TRBV11-2 and TRBJ2-6): EAGVAQSPRYKIIEKRQSVAFWCNPISGHATLYWYQQILGQGPKLLIQFQNNGVVDDSQLPKDRFSAERLKGVDSTLKIQPAKLEDSAVYLCASSRGSTGANVLTFGAGSRLTVL.

This sequence joins TRBV5-4 and TRBJ2-1, with 8 positions matching TRBD2. From germline, CDR1 is SGHNT and CDR2 YYREEE (reference sequence). This CDR3 is built from 15 residues. V shed 1 base and J 0 bases; nucleotides not matched to a gene: 0. The CDR3 region is CASSLSGSSYNEQFF. CDR3 coding DNA: TGTGCCAGCAGCTTGAGCGGGAGCTCCTACAATGAGCAGTTCTTC. The full variable domain, completed using reference TRBV5-4 and TRBJ2-1, is ETGVTQSPTHLIKTRGQQVTLRCSSQSGHNTVSWYQQALGQGPQFIFQYYREEENGRGNFPPRFSGLQFPNYSSELNVNALELDDSALYLCASSLSGSSYNEQFFGPGTRLTVL.

The rearrangement links TRBV5-1 to TRBJ1-3; possibly TRBD1 for D (6 bases). Trimming shortened V by 0 bases and J by 1 base, and 17 bases separated the two germline ends. There are 18 residues in the CDR3. In germline, CDR1 is SGHRS, CDR2 YFSETQ. The CDR3 nucleotides read TGCGCCAGCAGCTTGGACAGGGTAAAGGAATATTCTGGAAACACCATATATTTT. The encoded protein is CASSLDRVKEYSGNTIYF.